Sequencing of this TCR beta chain was carried out in a study of T cell responses to AZD1222 COVID-19 vaccine. TCRdb's copy holds only in-frame clones and misses some; the assay was immunoSEQ multiplex PCR. The profile covers around 85,000 clones, with 85% to 90% appearing a single time and over 1.2% taken by the ten largest. V was pared by 2 bases and J by 7 bases, with 15 bases between. The germline V gene has CDR1 SGDLS and CDR2 YYNGEE. The CDR3 spans 15 residues. Study-wide results and caveats: Donors were chiefly white British, with a greater number of females, and clonal diversity was perhaps underestimated.

Regarding this clone: What it binds is unknown.

The sample here was peripheral blood, taken 28 days after the second AZD1222 dose. The chain carries TRBV9 and TRBJ1-4; possibly TRBD1 for D (6 bases). The TCR comes from an adult who received the AZD1222 COVID-19 vaccine. The CDR3 DNA reads as TGTGCCAGCAGCGTGTTCATGGGACAAGGTGAAAAACTGTTTTTT. It is translated as CASSVFMGQGEKLFF.